Below are 19 T cell receptor beta chains sequenced from a single sample in a study of T cell repertoires in MIS-A myocarditis. Some clones are missing from TCRdb's copy, which holds only in-frame ones; the method was immunoSEQ multiplex PCR. Of about 16,000 clones listed, around 69% were seen once; the top ten hold around 64%. The sequenced sample was left ventricle heart tissue obtained at autopsy. These receptors all come from a man aged 18-30 years with fulminant myocarditis from multisystem inflammatory syndrome in adults (MIS-A) after COVID-19.

The chain uses TRBV19 and TRBJ1-2, with 7 bases that match TRBD1. With 5 bases clipped from V and 6 bases from J, the junction kept 3 bases outside the gene matches. This CDR3 has 12 amino acids. Germline V lookup: CDR1 LNHDA, CDR2 SQIVND (reference sequence). DNA of the CDR3: TGTGCCAGTAGTCGACAGGGTAATGGCTACACCTTC. This codes for CASSRQGNGYTF.

This chain links TRBV4-3 with TRBJ2-3; possible D gene TRBD1, 6 bases. Trimming took off 0 bases at V and 2 bases at J, with 15 bases between the two ends. From germline, CDR1 is LGHNA and CDR2 YSLEER. This CDR3 comprises 17 residues. The DNA of the CDR3 is TGCGCCAGCAGCCAAGAAAGGCAACAGGGCATCACAGATACGCAGTATTTT. This encodes CASSQERQQGITDTQYF.

The rearrangement joins TRBV7-2 to TRBJ1-3; no firm D call. The CDR3 is made up of 15 amino acids. Trimming pared 1 base from V and 2 bases from J, leaving 9 bases between. CDR1 is SGHTA and CDR2 is FQGNSA in the germline V gene. CDR3 residues: CASSLGRTPGNTIYF. The CDR3 bases are TGTGCCAGCAGCTTAGGCCGGACCCCTGGAAACACCATATATTTT.

The chain uses TRBV7-9 and TRBJ2-1; no reliable D call. Germline CDR1 is SEHNR and CDR2 is FQNEAQ (reference sequence). The V and J ends lost 5 bases and 6 bases respectively, with 17 bases between them. This CDR3 has 15 amino acids. The CDR3 spells CASSQGVREVNEQFF. The CDR3 DNA sequence: TGTGCCAGCAGCCAAGGCGTCCGAGAGGTCAATGAGCAGTTCTTC.

The chain couples TRBV4-3 to TRBJ2-7; no clear D gene. The CDR3 sequence is 15 residues long. The germline CDR1 and CDR2 sequences are LGHNA and YSLEER. V gave up 0 bases and J gave up 3 bases, with 12 bases separating them. The CDR3 protein is CASSQEGNSFYEQYF. DNA of the CDR3: TGCGCCAGCAGCCAAGAAGGTAACAGCTTCTACGAGCAGTACTTC.

The chain carries TRBV28 and TRBJ1-2, with D hard to call. This CDR3 has 13 residues. Per the germline V gene, CDR1 is MDHEN and CDR2 is SYDVKM. Trimming cost V 6 bases and J 3 bases, with 11 bases left between them. CDR3 amino acids: CASRQTLDYGYTF. CDR3 DNA sequence: TGTGCCAGCAGGCAAACACTTGACTATGGCTACACCTTC.

This chain joins TRBV28 and TRBJ2-7; D gene ambiguous. The CDR3 consists of 12 residues. V shed 7 bases and J shed 4 bases, with 11 bases lying between them. CDR1 and CDR2 (germline): MDHEN, SYDVKM. CDR3 amino acids: CASTSDPYEQYF. For the CDR3, the DNA is TGTGCCAGCACTTCGGACCCTTACGAGCAGTACTTC.

The rearrangement links TRBV7-2 to TRBJ2-7; 11 bases line up with TRBD2. Germline CDR1 SGHTA, CDR2 FQGNSA. V was clipped by 5 bases and J by 3 bases; unmatched bases: 15. The CDR3 length is 18 residues. The DNA of the CDR3 is TGTGCCAGCAGCCAAAGGCCTAGCGGGAGGACTAAAAACTACGAGCAGTACTTC. It is translated as CASSQRPSGRTKNYEQYF.

This clone is a singleton in its sample. J is TRBJ2-1 and V is TRBV11-2; D ambiguous. Germline-derived CDR1 and CDR2 are SGHAT and FQNNGV. Deletions cut 5 bases from V and 9 bases from J, with 11 bases between. The CDR3 has 12 amino acids. The chain's CDR3 is CASSPGWGEQFF. The CDR3 region has the DNA TGTGCCAGCAGCCCTGGGTGGGGTGAGCAGTTCTTC.

This clone turned up a few times. The V call is TRBV6-5, the J call TRBJ2-1, with TRBD1 identical over 7 bases. Trimming cost V 6 bases and J 4 bases; bases outside gene matches: 6. This CDR3 comprises 14 residues. CDR1 is MNHEY, CDR2 SVGAGI, per germline. This CDR3 reads CASRTTTGYNEQFF. In DNA, the CDR3 is TGTGCCAGCAGAACTACGACAGGGTACAATGAGCAGTTCTTC.

The table lists this clone with a few counts. The chain carries TRBV24-1 and TRBJ2-3; the match to TRBD1 covers 7 bases. The V and J ends lost 9 bases and 6 bases, in that order; junction bases with no gene match: 8. Germline V lookup: CDR1 KGHDR, CDR2 SFDVKD. This CDR3 comprises 13 residues. The CDR3 protein is CATSEGASDTQYF. The CDR3 nucleotides read TGTGCCACCTCCGAGGGGGCATCGGATACGCAGTATTTT.

This clone was counted a few times. The J gene is TRBJ2-2, the V gene TRBV24-1; weak D call: TRBD2 (6 bases). V lost 5 bases and J lost 2, with 11 bases in between. The germline V gene has CDR1 KGHDR and CDR2 SFDVKD. There are 15 residues in the CDR3. CDR3: CATSVGLQNTGELFF. CDR3 nucleotide sequence: TGTGCCACCAGTGTGGGACTCCAAAACACCGGGGAGCTGTTTTTT.

The CDR3 loop is CASSPWDRGGYTF. The CDR3 bases are TGTGCCAGCTCACCTTGGGACAGGGGTGGCTACACCTTC. The chain uses TRBV18 and TRBJ1-2; 10 bases agree with TRBD1. The CDR3 sequence is 13 residues long. Germline lookup yields CDR1 KGHSH and CDR2 LQKENI. V was clipped by 3 bases and J by 7 bases; unmatched bases: 2. The entire variable domain, with the rest obtained from reference TRBV18 and TRBJ1-2, is as follows: NAGVMQNPRHLVRRRGQEARLRCSPMKGHSHVYWYRQLPEEGLKFMVYLQKENIIDESGMPKERFSAEFPKEGPSILRIQQVVRGDSAAYFCASSPWDRGGYTFGSGTRLTVV.

This rearrangement joins TRBV5-1 to TRBJ1-5; D remains unclear. This CDR3 has 13 residues. The germline gives CDR1 SGHRS, CDR2 YFSETQ. V was shortened by 4 bases and J by 4 bases, with 9 bases between the two germline ends. CDR3 region: CASSRGSNQPQHF. The CDR3 region has the DNA TGCGCCAGCAGCCGGGGATCAAATCAGCCCCAGCATTTT. Combining the CDR3 with reference TRBV5-1 and TRBJ1-5 gives the whole variable domain KAGVTQTPRYLIKTRGQQVTLSCSPISGHRSVSWYQQTPGQGLQFLFEYFSETQRNKGNFPGRFSGRQFSNSRSEMNVSTLELGDSALYLCASSRGSNQPQHFGDGTRLSIL.

The chain carries TRBV7-2 and TRBJ2-7, with D maybe TRBD1 (6 bases). The CDR3 contains 13 residues. Trimming stripped 4 bases from V and 3 bases from J, with 10 bases between. Germline CDR1 reads SGHTA; CDR2 reads FQGNSA. CDR3 sequence: CASSYGQIYEQYF. CDR3 sequence (DNA): TGTGCCAGCAGCTATGGACAGATCTACGAGCAGTACTTC.

The chain couples TRBV5-1 to TRBJ1-1, with TRBD1 identical over 9 bases. This CDR3 spans 18 amino acids. Germline V gives CDR1 SGHRS, CDR2 YFSETQ. V was pared by 1 base and J by 1 base, with 11 bases of the junction left unmatched. CDR3 coding DNA: TGCGCCAGCAGCTTGTTTTCACTACAGGGGGCAGGGAACACTGAAGCTTTCTTT. This gives the protein CASSLFSLQGAGNTEAFF.

V gene TRBV7-9 combines with J gene TRBJ1-2, with 8 bases identical to TRBD1. With V trimmed by 7 bases and J by 4 bases, 14 bases remained unmatched. This CDR3 region has 16 residues. CDR1 and CDR2 from the germline V gene are SEHNR and FQNEAQ (reference sequence). CDR3 in DNA: TGTGCCAGCATAGGCAGCTTTGGACAGGGAGGCTATGGCTACACCTTC. This encodes CASIGSFGQGGYGYTF. Filled out from reference TRBV7-9 and TRBJ1-2, the complete variable domain reads DTGVSQNPRHKITKRGQNVTFRCDPISEHNRLYWYRQTLGQGPEFLTYFQNEAQLEKSRLLSDRFSAERPKGSFSTLEIQRTEQGDSAMYLCASIGSFGQGGYGYTFGSGTRLTVV.

The chain has TRBV30 and TRBJ1-2; D unresolved. The V gene's germline CDR1 is GTSNPN and CDR2 SVGIG (reference sequence). Trimming left V 0 bases short and J 5 bases short, with 19 bases between. This CDR3 comprises 16 residues. CDR3 nucleotide sequence: TGTGCCTGGAGTGTACAAGGGATCGGAAGCGGGTATGGCTACACCTTC. Amino acids: CAWSVQGIGSGYGYTF.

The chain has TRBV6-4 and TRBJ2-5; D is ambiguous. The ends were cut back, 8 bases at V and 5 bases at J, with 18 bases in the middle. This CDR3 is built from 14 residues. Germline loops: CDR1 MRHNA, CDR2 SNTAGT. The CDR3 here is CASVLDWGGETQYF. CDR3 coding DNA: TGTGCCAGCGTCCTCGACTGGGGTGGTGAGACCCAGTACTTC.